A few counts support the clone carrying this T cell receptor (beta chain). Antigen specificity is unknown. Primers for the PCR totalled 60 Vbeta and 13 Jbeta. Repertoires were generated with immunoSEQ multiplex PCR, while TCRdb's copy carries only in-frame clones and drops some. The sample lists about 87,000 clones, under 80% occurring once. These data originate in a study of cytomegalovirus exposure and HLA in healthy donors. The study's findings and limits: An analysis that came later showed most CMV-associated TCR beta chains appearing HLA-restricted.

Sample: PBMCs. The TCR comes from a man aged 30 to 45 in good health and CMV-seropositive.

The CDR3 loop is CASSDRQGAQTEAFF. For the CDR3, the DNA is TGTGCCAGCAGTGACCGACAGGGGGCGCAAACTGAAGCTTTCTTT. The chain employs TRBV6-1 and TRBJ1-1; 10 bases are shared with TRBD1. CDR3 length equals 15 residues. Germline-derived CDR1 and CDR2 are MNHNS and SASEGT. Trimming took 3 bases from V and 5 from J; bases not matched to a gene: 6.